This T cell receptor beta chain originates from a study of T cells after yellow fever vaccination. Researchers made TCR cDNA using 5'RACE template switching, and this step added a universal primer site and UMIs. MiXCR was run by TCRdb on the 5' RACE reads, yielding one entry per CDR3 protein. The sample yields under 600,000 distinct CDR3 sequences, approximately 13% seen once. The CDR3 has 14 amino acids. From germline, CDR1 is SGHAT and CDR2 FQNNGV. V lost 5 bases and J lost 3; bases outside the gene matches: 4. This receptor was obtained from a man between 25 and 39 years old who received the YFV17D yellow fever vaccine. The starting material was PBMCs, obtained on the day of the yellow fever booster vaccination. The V gene is TRBV11-2, the J gene TRBJ2-3; 8 positions agree with TRBD2. The CDR3 region has the DNA TGTGCCAGCAGCCAGCGGGAGTCGACAGATACGCAGTATTTT. This codes for CASSQRESTDTQYF.